This T cell receptor beta chain stems from a study of T cells after yellow fever vaccination. Study results and caveats: After the booster, nearly 98% of CD4 and 75% to 90% of CD8 primary-response clones were re-detected.

This clonotype was found many times. What it binds is unknown. They built TCR cDNA with 5'RACE template switching, a step that put in a universal primer site and UMIs. In TCRdb, the 5' RACE reads were re-called with MiXCR into one record per CDR3 protein. This repertoire shows 28,000 or so distinct CDR3 sequences, roughly 4.5% found once; its top ten account for approximately 45%. This receptor was identified in a man under 40 who received the YFV17D yellow fever vaccine. Here the sequenced sample was CD8+ T cells sorted from PBMCs, taken 5 days after the yellow fever booster vaccination.

The CDR3: CSARALRVEVNEQFF. CDR3 DNA: TGCAGTGCTAGAGCGCTCAGGGTCGAAGTCAATGAGCAGTTCTTC. This rearrangement joins TRBV20-1 to TRBJ2-1, with TRBD1 as a possible D gene (5 bases). This CDR3 comprises 15 residues. Germline assignment: CDR1 DFQATT and CDR2 SNEGSKA (reference sequence). The germline V and J ends were trimmed by 1 base and 6 bases, with 16 bases remaining between them.